These 31 T cell receptor beta chains were all obtained from the same sample, sequenced in a study of OX40 agonist ivuxolimab in advanced cancers. TCRdb's copy holds only in-frame clones and misses some; the assay was immunoSEQ multiplex PCR. The sample yields tens of thousands of clones, about 91% seen once. The sample consisted of CD4+ or CD8+ T cells sorted from blood, taken in a trial of the OX40 agonist ivuxolimab. The receptor set was obtained from an adult with an advanced solid tumor such as melanoma, head and neck, liver or kidney cancer.

The V and J genes are TRBV5-5 and TRBJ1-5; D possibly corresponds to TRBD1 (6 bases). The CDR3 is made up of 15 amino acids. Trimming removed 0 bases at V and 6 bases at J, with 13 bases between. The germline V gene encodes CDR1 SGHKS and CDR2 YYEKEE (reference sequence). The CDR3 reads CASSLVAGEGQPQHF. Here the CDR3 DNA reads TGTGCCAGCAGCTTGGTGGCAGGGGAGGGTCAGCCCCAGCATTTT.

This sequence joins TRBV18 and TRBJ2-7, with TRBD1 matching 9 bases. Germline lookup yields CDR1 KGHSH and CDR2 LQKENI. After removal of 6 bases from V and 2 bases from J, the junction contained 2 bases not matched to a gene. The CDR3 loop spans 13 amino acids. CDR3 protein: CASSRDRAYEQYF. In DNA form, the CDR3 reads TGTGCCAGCTCCCGGGACAGGGCCTACGAGCAGTACTTC.

The chain couples TRBV5-1 to TRBJ2-1; tentative D call: TRBD2 (5 bases). CDR3 length: 13 residues. The V and J ends lost 2 bases and 9 bases respectively, with 12 bases between them. Germline assignment: CDR1 SGHRS and CDR2 YFSETQ. The CDR3 is CASSFTRLGEQFF. Written as DNA, the CDR3 is TGCGCCAGCAGCTTTACTAGGTTGGGTGAGCAGTTCTTC. The full variable domain, in which reference TRBV5-1 and TRBJ2-1 provide the parts outside the CDR3, is KAGVTQTPRYLIKTRGQQVTLSCSPISGHRSVSWYQQTPGQGLQFLFEYFSETQRNKGNFPGRFSGRQFSNSRSEMNVSTLELGDSALYLCASSFTRLGEQFFGPGTRLTVL.

The chain couples TRBV9 to TRBJ2-1; possibly TRBD2 for D (5 bases). Germline V CDR1 and CDR2: SGDLS, YYNGEE. With 4 bases removed from V and 3 bases from J, the gap between germline ends came to 14 bases. This CDR3 has 15 residues. In DNA form, the CDR3 reads TGTGCCAGCAGCCCCGGCCGAGGGAACTACAATGAGCAGTTCTTC. Residues: CASSPGRGNYNEQFF.

This clone was observed a single time. V usage is TRBV4-1 and J usage is TRBJ2-7, with 9 bases lining up with TRBD2. Germline values: CDR1 MGHRA, CDR2 YSYEKL. CDR3 length: 17 residues. Trimming removed 1 base from V and 6 bases from J; junction bases left unmatched: 13. The CDR3 sequence is CASSQGISGRIGGEQYF. The DNA of the CDR3 is TGCGCCAGCAGCCAAGGTATTAGCGGGAGAATTGGTGGCGAGCAGTACTTC.

This clone was recorded a few times. This sequence joins TRBV15 and TRBJ1-5; TRBD1 might be the D (6 bases). The ends were cut back, 5 bases at V and 0 bases at J, with 11 bases in the middle. The CDR3 covers 15 residues. Germline V gives CDR1 LNHNV, CDR2 YYDKDF (reference sequence). Here the CDR3 reads CATSGQLLSNQPQHF. Written as DNA, the CDR3 is TGTGCCACCAGCGGACAGTTACTTAGCAATCAGCCCCAGCATTTT.

The chain employs TRBV19 and TRBJ2-2, with 7 nucleotides matching TRBD1. Losses at the gene ends were 6 bases for V and 1 base for J; bases not matched to a gene: 5. In germline, CDR1 is LNHDA, CDR2 SQIVND (reference sequence). The CDR3 contains 15 residues. This CDR3 reads CASSLYRGNTGELFF. In DNA form, the CDR3 reads TGTGCCAGTAGCCTATACAGGGGGAACACCGGGGAGCTGTTTTTT.

The gene calls are TRBV29-1 and TRBJ2-7; a weak D match, TRBD1 (6 bases). This CDR3 contains 13 residues. Trimming stripped 1 base from V and 3 bases from J, with 10 bases between. The germline CDR1 and CDR2 sequences are SQVTM and ANQGSEA. In nucleotides, the CDR3 is TGCAGCGTTGAAGTGGGACACCGCTACGAGCAGTACTTC. It codes for CSVEVGHRYEQYF.

This rearrangement joins TRBV6-5 to TRBJ1-2; maybe TRBD1 (5 bases). Germline values: CDR1 MNHEY, CDR2 SVGAGI. There are 15 residues in the CDR3. The V end lost 4 bases, the J end lost 2 bases, and 14 bases lay between the germline ends. CDR3 in amino acids: CASSSPGTGNYGYTF. As DNA, the CDR3 is TGTGCCAGCAGTTCCCCCGGGACGGGAAACTATGGCTACACCTTC.

This clone was seen a handful of times. This chain connects TRBV11-2 to TRBJ1-3; D is uncertain. This CDR3 comprises 15 residues. The germline gives CDR1 SGHAT, CDR2 FQNNGV. Trimming removed 1 base at V and 1 base at J, with 8 bases between. CDR3 region: CASSLGGGSGNTIYF. CDR3 nucleotide sequence: TGTGCCAGCAGCTTAGGGGGAGGATCTGGAAACACCATATATTTT.

The chain employs TRBV18 and TRBJ1-1; 9 bases agree with TRBD1. The germline gives CDR1 KGHSH, CDR2 LQKENI. CDR3 size: 16 residues. V was clipped by 4 bases and J by 6 bases; unmatched bases: 12. CDR3 coding DNA: TGTGCCAGCTCACAGCGGGACAGGGATACTGAAGCTGAAGCTTTCTTT. This gives the protein CASSQRDRDTEAEAFF.

The V and J genes are TRBV7-9 and TRBJ1-4, with 9 nucleotides matching TRBD1. CDR1 SEHNR and CDR2 FQNEAQ come from the germline V gene (reference sequence). V was pared by 5 bases and J by 8 bases, with 9 bases of the junction left unmatched. CDR3 length equals 15 residues. This CDR3 is CASSIPTGGDEKLFF. The CDR3 region has the DNA TGTGCCAGCAGCATACCGACAGGGGGAGACGAAAAACTGTTTTTT.

V and J are TRBV30 and TRBJ2-2, with D uncertain. V was trimmed by 3 bases and J by 4 bases, leaving 6 bases between them. Germline V lookup: CDR1 GTSNPN, CDR2 SVGIG (reference sequence). The CDR3 runs to 12 residues. The CDR3 region is CAWRVLTGELFF. The CDR3 region has the DNA TGTGCCTGGAGGGTACTCACCGGGGAGCTGTTTTTT.

The genes are TRBV7-9 and TRBJ1-2, with TRBD1 matching 7 bases. Trimming at V came to 6 bases and at J to 6 bases, leaving 10 bases not matched to a gene. Germline V CDR1 and CDR2: SEHNR, FQNEAQ (reference sequence). The CDR3 is 14 amino acids. In DNA, the CDR3 is TGTGCCAGCAGGAATCTAGGGGGCGCCCATGGCTACACCTTC. Its translation is CASRNLGGAHGYTF.

The gene calls are TRBV29-1 and TRBJ1-1, with D unclear. Trimming stripped 5 bases from V and 0 bases from J, with 1 base between. CDR3 length equals 10 residues. Germline CDR1 SQVTM, CDR2 ANQGSEA. The CDR3 protein is CSVLNTEAFF. The CDR3 DNA reads TGCAGCGTTTTGAACACTGAAGCTTTCTTT.

The J gene is TRBJ2-7, the V gene TRBV28; 10 nucleotides line up with TRBD2. V dropped 5 bases and J dropped 2; count of bases not matched to a gene: 9. The CDR3 extends over 16 amino acids. Germline lookup yields CDR1 MDHEN and CDR2 SYDVKM. The CDR3 is CASSTGLAGVAYEQYF. CDR3 coding DNA: TGTGCCAGCAGTACCGGGCTAGCGGGAGTCGCCTACGAGCAGTACTTC.

This chain joins TRBV2 and TRBJ1-5; a weak D match, TRBD1 (6 bases). Germline lookup yields CDR1 SNHLY and CDR2 FYNNEI. The CDR3 totals 15 residues. Trimming took 6 bases from V and 7 from J, leaving 19 bases between them. In nucleotides, the CDR3 is TGTGCCAGCAGGGTAGAACAGGGTTCGAACCAGCCCCAGCATTTT. Protein: CASRVEQGSNQPQHF.

The J gene is TRBJ2-7, the V gene TRBV6-1, with 13 bases fitting TRBD2. Germline V gene sequence: CDR1 MNHNS, CDR2 SASEGT. CDR3 length equals 14 residues. Trimming cost V 11 bases and J 1 base; bases outside gene matches: 5. The CDR3 protein is CACRTSGSSYEQYF. DNA for the CDR3: TGTGCCTGTCGGACTAGCGGGAGTTCCTACGAGCAGTACTTC.

This chain connects TRBV5-4 to TRBJ2-1; possibly TRBD1 or TRBD2 for D (5 bases each). The CDR3 has 13 amino acids. V was cut by 4 bases and J by 8 bases, with 13 bases left in between. CDR1 and CDR2 from the germline V gene are SGHNT and YYREEE (reference sequence). CDR3 nucleotide sequence: TGTGCCAGCAGCGGGGGACCCGGCGATGAGCAGTTCTTC. This encodes CASSGGPGDEQFF.

The chain couples TRBV19 to TRBJ2-3; weak D call: TRBD2 (5 bases). V was trimmed by 6 bases and J by 2 bases, leaving 12 bases between them. Germline CDR1 is LNHDA and CDR2 is SQIVND (reference sequence). The CDR3 contains 14 residues. CDR3 sequence: CASRDGVPTDTQYF. The CDR3 DNA sequence: TGTGCCAGTAGGGACGGGGTCCCCACAGATACGCAGTATTTT.

The V gene is TRBV27, the J gene TRBJ2-1; D may correspond to TRBD1 or TRBD2 (5 bases each). This CDR3 contains 15 residues. V dropped 0 bases and J dropped 7 bases, with 13 bases sitting between them. Germline-derived CDR1 and CDR2 are MNHEY and SMNVEV (reference sequence). The CDR3 DNA follows: TGTGCCAGCAGTTTATCGGGGGTGGGAAGGAATGAGCAGTTCTTC. This gives the protein CASSLSGVGRNEQFF.

V is TRBV28 and J is TRBJ2-7; D tentatively reads TRBD1 or TRBD2 (6 bases each). Trimming took off 3 bases at V and 4 bases at J, with 13 bases between the two ends. The length of the CDR3 is 14 residues. Germline-derived CDR1 and CDR2 are MDHEN and SYDVKM. The CDR3 sequence: CASSFYRDSYEQYF. CDR3 nucleotides: TGTGCCAGCAGTTTTTACAGGGACTCTTACGAGCAGTACTTC.

The V and J genes are TRBV6-4 and TRBJ2-3; a weak D match, TRBD1 (6 bases). The CDR3 length is 15 residues. Germline loops: CDR1 MRHNA, CDR2 SNTAGT. V was cut by 4 bases and J by 2 bases, with 13 bases left in between. CDR3 amino acids: CASSVDQGFTDTQYF. CDR3 nucleotide sequence: TGTGCCAGCAGTGTGGACCAGGGGTTCACAGATACGCAGTATTTT.

The V and J genes are TRBV5-6 and TRBJ2-1; 10 nucleotides match TRBD2. Per the germline V gene, CDR1 is SGHDT and CDR2 is YYEEEE. The CDR3 has 15 residues. The V and J ends lost 1 base and 10 bases, in that order; junction bases with no gene match: 8. This CDR3 is CASSLISSGGREQFF. The DNA of the CDR3 is TGTGCCAGCAGCTTGATTTCTAGCGGGGGACGGGAGCAGTTCTTC.

This sequence joins TRBV28 and TRBJ1-1; D not resolved. Germline V gene lookup returns CDR1 MDHEN and CDR2 SYDVKM. This CDR3 has 16 residues. V was cut by 4 bases and J by 6 bases, with 21 bases left in between. Here the CDR3 DNA reads TGTGCCAGCAGTTCTGGCAGGCGGTTTTATCTCCCTGAAGCTTTCTTT. It specifies CASSSGRRFYLPEAFF.

This chain joins TRBV18 and TRBJ2-7, with 8 positions matching TRBD2. V was pared by 3 bases and J by 1 base, with 11 bases of the junction left unmatched. There are 17 residues in the CDR3. Germline V gene lookup returns CDR1 KGHSH and CDR2 LQKENI. CDR3 residues: CASSPRGGGSDSYEQYF. In DNA, the CDR3 is TGTGCCAGCTCACCCCGGGGGGGAGGGAGCGATTCCTACGAGCAGTACTTC. The variable domain in full, with the rest retrieved from reference TRBV18 and TRBJ2-7, is NAGVMQNPRHLVRRRGQEARLRCSPMKGHSHVYWYRQLPEEGLKFMVYLQKENIIDESGMPKERFSAEFPKEGPSILRIQQVVRGDSAAYFCASSPRGGGSDSYEQYFGPGTRLTVT.

The chain links TRBV13 to TRBJ2-3, with 14 bases fitting TRBD2. The CDR3 is 15 residues long. Germline trimming cut 3 bases from V and 6 bases from J; bases unmatched to any gene: 2. The germline V gene has CDR1 PRHDT and CDR2 FYEKMQ (reference sequence). CDR3 nucleotides: TGTGCCAGCAGCTTCGGGACTAGCGGGAGTGATACGCAGTATTTT. This sequence encodes CASSFGTSGSDTQYF.

The chain couples TRBV11-2 to TRBJ1-2; D not resolved. CDR1 is SGHAT and CDR2 is FQNNGV in the germline V gene. This CDR3 has 15 residues. Trimming shortened V by 1 base and J by 0 bases, and 9 bases separated the two germline ends. Here the CDR3 reads CASSLVGQPNYGYTF. The CDR3 DNA reads as TGTGCCAGCAGCTTAGTCGGCCAACCTAACTATGGCTACACCTTC.

J is TRBJ2-5 and V is TRBV6-5; 9 bases match TRBD1. The CDR3 covers 16 residues. The V gene end was trimmed by 2 bases and the J gene end by 5 bases; junction bases not matched to a gene: 9. Germline CDR1 reads MNHEY; CDR2 reads SVGAGI. The CDR3 nucleotides are TGTGCCAGCAGTTACGGGACAGGGTTGACTTTGGAGACCCAGTACTTC. Translating gives CASSYGTGLTLETQYF.

This rearrangement joins TRBV5-6 to TRBJ2-1; the match to TRBD2 covers 8 bases. Germline CDR1 is SGHDT and CDR2 is YYEEEE. The CDR3 loop spans 14 amino acids. The ends lost 4 bases at V and 15 bases at J; junction bases unmatched: 15. The CDR3 DNA is TGTGCCAGCAGCAATCAACTCCTTAGCGGGAAAGGGTTCTTC. Translation: CASSNQLLSGKGFF.

The chain couples TRBV7-9 to TRBJ2-2; D gene unclear. This CDR3 has 15 amino acids. Germline CDR1 is SEHNR and CDR2 is FQNEAQ (reference sequence). Trimming took 2 bases from V and 1 from J, leaving 8 bases between them. Written as DNA, the CDR3 is TGTGCCAGCAGCTTAATGGGCGGGAACACCGGGGAGCTGTTTTTT. Amino acids: CASSLMGGNTGELFF.